The clone carrying this T cell receptor (beta chain) was recorded once. Sequencing was performed with immunoSEQ multiplex PCR; in TCRdb, only in-frame clones are kept and a portion is missing. The sample consists of some 89,000 clones, approximately 94% of them appearing once. The sample is drawn from a study of T cell changes during pregnancy in multiple sclerosis. V was shortened by 4 bases and J by 6 bases, with 7 bases between the two germline ends. CDR3 size: 12 residues. CDR1 and CDR2 (germline): SGHRS, YFSETQ. The sample in question was peripheral blood, obtained in the third trimester of pregnancy. This sequence was found in a female donor with multiple sclerosis, enrolled in a pregnancy study. V usage is TRBV5-1 and J usage is TRBJ2-2; TRBD1 is a possible D gene (6 bases). The CDR3 sequence is CASSTGSGELFF. The CDR3 DNA follows: TGCGCCAGCAGCACAGGGTCCGGGGAGCTGTTTTTT.